This T cell receptor beta chain is from a study of T cell responses to AZD1222 COVID-19 vaccine. Concerning this clone itself: No antigen is known for it.

The V gene lost 1 base and the J gene lost 3 bases, with 10 bases spanning the gap. Germline CDR1 is KGHSH and CDR2 is LQKENI. The CDR3 is 15 residues long. Study outcomes and limitations: Seropositive status at baseline applied to only 5 to 7 AZD1222 recipients.

Generated by immunoSEQ multiplex PCR, the TCRdb table keeps only in-frame clones and is missing some. The sample records roughly 80,000 clones, around 88% being singletons. Combined were second doses at about 4 or about 12 weeks. The starting material was peripheral blood, obtained 28 days after the second AZD1222 dose. The chain carries TRBV18 and TRBJ1-5; D is possibly TRBD1 (5 bases). The sequence was obtained from an adult who received the AZD1222 COVID-19 vaccine. CDR3 sequence (DNA): TGTGCCAGCTCACCACAGGCAGGGCCCAATCAGCCCCAGCATTTT. As protein: CASSPQAGPNQPQHF.